Following are 18 T cell receptor beta chains from one sample sequenced in a study of early T cells in non-severe SARS-CoV-2 infection. TCRdb recomputed calls from the 5' RACE reads with MiXCR, one row per CDR3 protein. This table holds roughly 68,000 distinct CDR3 sequences, around 4.9% found once. Source material: whole blood. The receptors were sampled from an adult who was a healthcare worker with PCR-confirmed SARS-CoV-2 infection or an uninfected control (not recorded which).

This clonotype has just a few counts. Mismatch with germline at one junction end may stem from a read error. This sequence joins TRBV5-6 and TRBJ2-7; 8 nucleotides line up with TRBD1. The CDR3 loop spans 14 amino acids. The V gene's germline CDR1 is SGHDT and CDR2 YYEEEE. The CDR3 DNA sequence: TGTGCCAGTATGGACAGGGAGCACTCCAACGAGCAGTACTTC. Translation gives CASMDREHSNEQYF.

This clonotype showed up many times. V is TRBV6-1 and J is TRBJ2-7; D is unclear. Germline values: CDR1 MNHNS, CDR2 SASEGT. Between the trimmed V and J ends, which lost 7 bases and 5 bases, there was a span of 9 bases. This CDR3 contains 11 residues. The CDR3 sequence is CASKEIHEQYF. CDR3 in DNA: TGTGCCAGCAAAGAGATCCACGAGCAGTACTTC.

This clonotype was seen many times. This rearrangement joins TRBV4-3 to TRBJ2-7; 7 bases map to TRBD1. Germline V gene lookup returns CDR1 LGHNA and CDR2 YSLEER. V was clipped by 0 bases and J by 6 bases; unmatched bases: 2. CDR3 length: 13 amino acids. The CDR3: CASSQERTGEQYF. In DNA, the CDR3 is TGCGCCAGCAGCCAAGAGAGGACAGGCGAGCAGTACTTC.

This clonotype has at least ten counts. The chain combines TRBV7-9 with TRBJ1-3; no firm D call. The CDR3 loop spans 15 amino acids. The V end was cut by 7 bases, the J end by 0 bases, with 13 bases between. The germline CDR1 and CDR2 sequences are SEHNR and FQNEAQ (reference sequence). Here the CDR3 DNA reads TGTGCCAGCAACGTGGCGGAGATCTCTGGAAACACCATATATTTT. This encodes CASNVAEISGNTIYF.

This clonotype was detected ten times or more. V gene TRBV6-1 combines with J gene TRBJ2-2, with D possibly TRBD2 on 6 matching bases. Germline V lookup: CDR1 MNHNS, CDR2 SASEGT. Trimming left V 8 bases short and J 6 bases short, with 13 bases between. The length of the CDR3 is 13 residues. CDR3 region: CASAPSVAGELFF. Written as DNA, the CDR3 is TGTGCCAGCGCGCCTAGCGTAGCCGGGGAGCTGTTTTTT.

Many counts were recorded for this clonotype. The rearrangement uses TRBV27 and TRBJ2-3; D ambiguous. In germline, CDR1 is MNHEY, CDR2 SMNVEV (reference sequence). Trimming removed 5 bases at V and 6 bases at J, with 18 bases between. The CDR3 is 15 amino acids. CDR3 region: CASSPPLGSLDTQYF. As DNA, the CDR3 is TGTGCCAGCAGTCCCCCGTTGGGTAGTTTGGATACGCAGTATTTT.

This clonotype was counted at least ten times. The V and J genes are TRBV29-1 and TRBJ2-3; 10 positions agree with TRBD2. V shed 5 bases and J 6 bases; nucleotides not matched to a gene: 8. CDR1 is SQVTM, CDR2 ANQGSEA, per germline. The CDR3 has 14 residues. This CDR3 is CSVSKAGGADTQYF. The CDR3 region has the DNA TGCAGCGTTTCTAAAGCGGGGGGGGCGGATACGCAGTATTTT.

V usage is TRBV5-4 and J usage is TRBJ1-1; D is possibly TRBD1 (5 bases). Trimming cost V 4 bases and J 5 bases, with 21 bases left between them. CDR3 length equals 16 residues. Germline lookup yields CDR1 SGHNT and CDR2 YYREEE (reference sequence). The CDR3 reads CASSVGRGSEGTEAFF. The CDR3, as DNA: TGTGCCAGCAGCGTGGGAAGGGGCTCGGAGGGGACTGAAGCTTTCTTT.

The chain uses TRBV6-5 and TRBJ2-3; D perhaps matches TRBD1 (5 bases). The germline V and J ends were trimmed by 6 bases and 2 bases, with 9 bases remaining between them. This CDR3 region has 13 residues. Germline V gene lookup returns CDR1 MNHEY and CDR2 SVGAGI. DNA of the CDR3: TGTGCCAGCAGCGAGACAGACACAGATACGCAGTATTTT. Translating it yields CASSETDTDTQYF.

This clonotype has ten or more counts. As DNA, the CDR3 is TGTGCCAGCAGCTTACTAGCGGGAACCCCGGAGACCCAGTACTTC. Protein product: CASSLLAGTPETQYF. The genes are TRBV7-3 and TRBJ2-5; 9 bases agree with TRBD2. The CDR3 consists of 15 residues. Germline V gene data show CDR1 as SGHTA and CDR2 as FQGTGA. The V and J ends lost 2 bases and 5 bases, in that order; junction bases with no gene match: 6. Full variable domain (missing parts from reference TRBV7-3 and TRBJ2-5): GAGVSQTPSNKVTEKGKYVELRCDPISGHTALYWYRQSLGQGPEFLIYFQGTGAADDSGLPNDRFFAVRPEGSVSTLKIQRTERGDSAVYLCASSLLAGTPETQYFGPGTRLLVL.

This clonotype was picked up many times. Here the CDR3 DNA reads TGTGCCAGCAGTACGAGGACTGGCACCGGGGAGCTGTTTTTT. Its translation: CASSTRTGTGELFF. V gene TRBV2 combines with J gene TRBJ2-2, with D possibly being TRBD2 (5 bases). V was cut by 5 bases and J by 4 bases, with 11 bases left in between. The CDR3 sequence is 14 residues long. Germline V gene sequence: CDR1 SNHLY, CDR2 FYNNEI.

This clonotype came up a few times. The gene calls are TRBV24-1 and TRBJ1-1; D may be TRBD1 (5 bases). Germline V gene sequence: CDR1 KGHDR, CDR2 SFDVKD. The CDR3 runs 13 residues. The V end lost 8 bases, the J end lost 5 bases, and 14 bases lay between the germline ends. For the CDR3, the DNA is TGTGCCACCAAGTCGGGGGAGAGTACTGAAGCTTTCTTT. Its translation is CATKSGESTEAFF.

This clonotype was counted many times. V gene TRBV10-3 combines with J gene TRBJ2-1; no clear D gene. The CDR3 is 13 residues long. V was cut by 5 bases and J by 4 bases, with 9 bases left in between. Germline-derived CDR1 and CDR2 are ENHRY and SYGVKD. CDR3 sequence: CAISSTAYNEQFF. CDR3 nucleotides: TGTGCCATCAGTTCGACGGCGTACAATGAGCAGTTCTTC.

This clonotype was picked up a small number of times. The V call is TRBV7-8, the J call TRBJ2-5; no reliable D call. CDR3 size: 12 residues. Trimming left V 6 bases short and J 5 bases short, with 10 bases between. Germline V gives CDR1 SGHVS, CDR2 FQNEAQ. The CDR3 region has the DNA TGTGCCAGCAGATTGGGTGGGGAGACCCAGTACTTC. Its translation is CASRLGGETQYF.

A remark on this clonotype: With a much larger clone just one base away, this may be a read error. This chain joins TRBV7-9 and TRBJ1-2; 11 bases fit TRBD1. In germline, CDR1 is SEHNR, CDR2 FQNEAQ (reference sequence). The length of the CDR3 is 16 residues. CDR3 sequence: CAGRGQGALPDYGYTF. The CDR3 coding sequence is TGTGCCGGCAGAGGACAGGGGGCGCTCCCCGACTATGGCTACACCTTC.

At least ten counts were recorded for this clonotype. The chain employs TRBV20-1 and TRBJ2-3; 8 bases align to TRBD2. This CDR3 contains 16 residues. The V segment lost 4 bases and the J segment 7 bases; nucleotides outside the gene matches: 16. In germline, CDR1 is DFQATT, CDR2 SNEGSKA (reference sequence). CDR3 amino acids: CSATPMRGLGSHTQYF. As DNA, the CDR3 is TGCAGTGCTACCCCAATGAGGGGACTAGGAAGTCATACGCAGTATTTT.

As regards this clonotype: The conserved phenylalanine or tryptophan is not found at the CDR3 terminus, so this likely reflects a read error. The chain's CDR3 is CASSLEPGPPRIQQYY. CDR3 coding DNA: TGCGCCAGCAGCCTTGAGCCGGGACCACCGAGAATTCAGCAGTACTAC. The genes are TRBV4-1 and TRBJ2-7; either TRBD1 or TRBD2 may fit D (5 bases each). The CDR3 covers 16 residues. Trimming removed 4 bases from V and 8 bases from J, with 24 bases in between. Germline CDR1 reads MGHRA; CDR2 reads YSYEKL.

This clonotype occurred many times. V and J are TRBV5-1 and TRBJ2-2, with a tentative D call TRBD2 (5 bases). The CDR3 extends over 16 amino acids. Germline V gene lookup returns CDR1 SGHRS and CDR2 YFSETQ. The V end lost 2 bases, the J end lost 0 bases, and 11 bases lay between the germline ends. CDR3 residues: CASSLASGANTGELFF. CDR3 in DNA: TGCGCCAGCAGCTTAGCCAGCGGCGCGAACACCGGGGAGCTGTTTTTT.